This T cell receptor (beta chain) was documented in a study of blood T cell repertoires in COVID-19. The CDR3 has 16 residues. Looked up from germline, CDR1 is SGHTA and CDR2 is FQGNSA. J lost 6 bases, V lost 5 bases, and 13 bases had no gene match. As originally analysed: From reference gene primer amplification, estimates of nucleated cell counts were derived. Repertoires were generated with immunoSEQ multiplex PCR, while TCRdb's copy carries only in-frame clones and drops some. That table furnishes V, J and clone size, whereas the DNA furnished D and trimming. The sample gives a few hundred thousand clones, roughly 88% of which show up once; 4% is in the top ten.

The genes are TRBV7-2 and TRBJ2-3; 8 nucleotides match TRBD2. Sequenced input: peripheral blood. The clonotype comes from a woman in her forties or fifties with active or convalescent COVID-19. Here the CDR3 reads CASSLDREGLFDTQYF. Here the CDR3 DNA reads TGTGCCAGCAGCCTCGACCGGGAGGGCCTGTTTGATACGCAGTATTTT.